This T cell receptor beta chain was identified during a study of vaccination and CD4 T cells after COVID-19. Study-level information: Blood was drawn a median around 74 days post second dose, range 14 to 241.

For this clonotype: What it binds is not known.

Trimming removed 3 bases from V and 5 bases from J, with 7 bases in between. Germline V gene sequence: CDR1 SEHNR, CDR2 FQNEAQ (reference sequence). CDR3 length: 13 residues. Findings of the study overall: From around 20 to 38, the median of SARS-CoV-2-reactive clonotypes rose without reaching significance.

CD4+ T cells that had been cultured provided DNA sequenced with the Oncomine TCR Beta short-read assay. Cultured CD4+ T cells yielded the extracted genomic DNA. TCRdb recomputed calls from the PCR reads with MiXCR, one row per CDR3 protein. The table shows about 19,000 distinct CDR3 sequences, with about three fifths occurring only once. As for treatment: roughly nine-day PBMC culture with coronavirus spike peptide pools or control peptides (ViraFEST assay). First, ViraFEST expanded antigen-specific T cells with peptide pools, and next it sequenced the TCRs. The clonotype originates from a human donor who had recovered from COVID-19. The sequenced sample consisted of CD4+ T cells from blood, cultured in vitro. The chain has TRBV7-9 and TRBJ1-4; D remains unclear. CDR3 loop: CASSFHGNEKLFF. The CDR3 nucleotides read TGTGCCAGCAGCTTCCATGGGAATGAAAAACTGTTTTTT.